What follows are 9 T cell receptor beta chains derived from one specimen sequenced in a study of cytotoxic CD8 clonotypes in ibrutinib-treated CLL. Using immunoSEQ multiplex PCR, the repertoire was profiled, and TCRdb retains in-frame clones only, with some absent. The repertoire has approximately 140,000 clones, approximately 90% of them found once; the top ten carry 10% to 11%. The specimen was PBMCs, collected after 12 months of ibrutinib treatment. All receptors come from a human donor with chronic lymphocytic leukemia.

CDR3 amino acids: CATGRETYEQYF. In nucleotides, the CDR3 is TGTGCCACCGGGCGGGAGACATACGAGCAGTACTTC. The genes are TRBV28 and TRBJ2-7; 7 bases agree with TRBD2. V lost 10 bases and J lost 4; bases outside the gene matches: 7. Germline V gene data show CDR1 as MDHEN and CDR2 as SYDVKM. The CDR3 is 12 amino acids. Supplemented by reference TRBV28 and TRBJ2-7, the full variable domain reads DVKVTQSSRYLVKRTGEKVFLECVQDMDHENMFWYRQDPGLGLRLIYFSYDVKMKEKGDIPEGYSVSREKKERFSLILESASTNQTSMYLCATGRETYEQYFGPGTRLTVT.

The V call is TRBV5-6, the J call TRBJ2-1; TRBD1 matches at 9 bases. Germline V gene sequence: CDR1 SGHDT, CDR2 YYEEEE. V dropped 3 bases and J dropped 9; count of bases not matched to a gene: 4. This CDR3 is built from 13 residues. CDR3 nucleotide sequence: TGTGCCAGCAGCTGGGACAGGGCTACTGAGCAGTTCTTC. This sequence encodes CASSWDRATEQFF.

The CDR3 sequence is CASSYGTASSYEQYF. In nucleotides, the CDR3 is TGTGCCAGCAGTTACGGGACCGCGAGCTCCTACGAGCAGTACTTC. The chain carries TRBV11-2 and TRBJ2-7; possibly TRBD1 or TRBD2 for D (5 bases each). From germline, CDR1 is SGHAT and CDR2 FQNNGV. This CDR3 comprises 15 residues. Trimming left V 6 bases short and J 0 bases short, with 15 bases between.

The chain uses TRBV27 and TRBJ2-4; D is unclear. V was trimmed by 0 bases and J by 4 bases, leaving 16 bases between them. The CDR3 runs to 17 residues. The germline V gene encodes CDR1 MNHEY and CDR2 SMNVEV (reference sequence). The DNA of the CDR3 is TGTGCCAGCAGTTTATCGCGAGGAGTAGGGCGAAAAAACATTCAGTACTTC. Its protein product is CASSLSRGVGRKNIQYF.

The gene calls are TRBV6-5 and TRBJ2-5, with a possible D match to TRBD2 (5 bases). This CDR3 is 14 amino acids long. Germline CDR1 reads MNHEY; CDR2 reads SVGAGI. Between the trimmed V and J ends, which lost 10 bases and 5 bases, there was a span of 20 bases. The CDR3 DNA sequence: TGTGCCACCATGACGCGGAGAGGGCCTGAGACCCAGTACTTC. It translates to CATMTRRGPETQYF.

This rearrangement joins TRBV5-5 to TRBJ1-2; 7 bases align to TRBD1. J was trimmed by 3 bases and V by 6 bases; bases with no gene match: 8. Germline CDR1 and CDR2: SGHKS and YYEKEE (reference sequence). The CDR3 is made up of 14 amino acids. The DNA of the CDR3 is TGTGCCAGCACGGAGACAGGGTCAGACTATGGCTACACCTTC. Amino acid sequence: CASTETGSDYGYTF. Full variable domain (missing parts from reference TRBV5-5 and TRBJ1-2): DAGVTQSPTHLIKTRGQQVTLRCSPISGHKSVSWYQQVLGQGPQFIFQYYEKEERGRGNFPDRFSARQFPNYSSELNVNALLLGDSALYLCASTETGSDYGYTFGSGTRLTVV.

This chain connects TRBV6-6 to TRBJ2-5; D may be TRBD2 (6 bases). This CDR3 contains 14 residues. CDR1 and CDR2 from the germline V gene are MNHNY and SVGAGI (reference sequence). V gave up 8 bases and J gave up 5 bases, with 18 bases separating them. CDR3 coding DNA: TGTGCCAGCGAGGACGGGGGAAATTTCGAGACCCAGTACTTC. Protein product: CASEDGGNFETQYF.

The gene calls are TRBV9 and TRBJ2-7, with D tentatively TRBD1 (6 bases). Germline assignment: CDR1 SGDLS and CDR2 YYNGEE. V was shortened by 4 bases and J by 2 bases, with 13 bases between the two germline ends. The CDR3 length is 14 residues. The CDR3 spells CASSPLGQTYEQYF. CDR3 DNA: TGTGCCAGCAGCCCCCTAGGACAGACCTACGAGCAGTACTTC.

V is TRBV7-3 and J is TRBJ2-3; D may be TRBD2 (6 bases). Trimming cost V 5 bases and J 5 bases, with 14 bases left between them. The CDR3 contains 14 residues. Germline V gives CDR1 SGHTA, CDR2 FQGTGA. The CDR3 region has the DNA TGTGCCAGCAGCCTTAGCGGATATAGAGATACGCAGTATTTT. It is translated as CASSLSGYRDTQYF.